A selection of T cell receptor beta chains follows, all from one sample in a study of PD-L1 blockade in urothelial cancer. Produced via immunoSEQ multiplex PCR; TCRdb's table is partial and in-frame only. This table holds some 66,000 clones, around 87% found once. This specimen consisted of PBMCs, obtained around atezolizumab (anti-PD-L1) treatment. Receptor source: a man aged 60-69 years with urothelial cancer. The CDR3 runs from the conserved cysteine through the conserved F or W. The D gene is left open where the match is weak. Part of the rows lack a size; the others show once, few, many or a class for expanded clones.

cdr3_nt,cdr3_aa,j_call,v_call,d_call,clone_size
TGTGCCAGCTCACACAGGGTGAATCAGCCCCAGCATTTT,CASSHRVNQPQHF,TRBJ1-5,TRBV18,-,-
TGTGCCAGTAGTATAGAAGGGCCACCGGCTAGCGGCTACACCTTC,CASSIEGPPASGYTF,TRBJ1-2,TRBV19,-,-
TGTGCCAGCAGCTCCGTAATCACCCGCGCCTACGAGCAGTACTTC,CASSSVITRAYEQYF,TRBJ2-7,TRBV7-9,-,-
TGTGCCAGCACCCGGCAGGGCACAGATACGCAGTATTTT,CASTRQGTDTQYF,TRBJ2-3,TRBV9,-,-
TGCGCCAGCAGCCAAGACCGAGGCGGGGGTGGCACAGATACGCAGTATTTT,CASSQDRGGGGTDTQYF,TRBJ2-3,TRBV4-1,TRBD2,-
TGTGCCAGCACATCCGGGACTAGCGGTTCGATTGGGCAGTATTTT,CASTSGTSGSIGQYF,TRBJ2-3,TRBV6-5,TRBD2,-
TGTGCTAGTGGCCAACGGGACAGGGGGCTTGGAGGGGTCTACGAGCAGTACTTC,CASGQRDRGLGGVYEQYF,TRBJ2-7,TRBV12-5,TRBD1,-
TGTGCCAGCAGCTCCAGGACTAGCGGGTCTAAAAACATTCAGTACTTC,CASSSRTSGSKNIQYF,TRBJ2-4,TRBV11-1,TRBD2,-
TGTGCCAGCAGTGAAGCGTTGGCGGGAGGTTACTATGGCTACACCTTC,CASSEALAGGYYGYTF,TRBJ1-2,TRBV2,-,-
TGTGCCAGCAGTTTGGTCCCCGGGACAGGGGCTTACAATGAGCAGTTCTTC,CASSLVPGTGAYNEQFF,TRBJ2-1,TRBV27,TRBD1,-
TGTGCCAGCAGTTCCAGGGGGTTGATCTATGGCTACACCTTC,CASSSRGLIYGYTF,TRBJ1-2,TRBV6-1,TRBD1,-
TGTGCCAGCTCACCGGGACAGGGGGCGCGTAATGAGCAGTTCTTC,CASSPGQGARNEQFF,TRBJ2-1,TRBV18,TRBD1,-
TGCGCCAGCAGCGACCGGGACAGAGGTCTAGCAACTAATGAAAAACTGTTTTTT,CASSDRDRGLATNEKLFF,TRBJ1-4,TRBV5-1,TRBD1,-
TGTGCCTCGGAGGGTGGCGGTAAAAACATTCAGTACTTC,CASEGGGKNIQYF,TRBJ2-4,TRBV30,-,-
TGTGCCAGCAGCGCTTGGGGGCTGGGTGAAAAACTGTTTTTT,CASSAWGLGEKLFF,TRBJ1-4,TRBV9,-,-
TGCGCCAGCAACCCCGCGGGGGCCAACACTGAAGCTTTCTTT,CASNPAGANTEAFF,TRBJ1-1,TRBV5-1,-,few
TGTGCCAGCAGTTACCAGAGAGGCTTTGCTGAAGCTTTCTTT,CASSYQRGFAEAFF,TRBJ1-1,TRBV6-5,-,once
TGTGCCAGCAGTGTGGAGCGTAGCTCCTACGAGCAGTACTTC,CASSVERSSYEQYF,TRBJ2-7,TRBV6-1,-,-
TGTGCCAGCATGCTCAACTACGACTACACCTTC,CASMLNYDYTF,TRBJ1-2,TRBV6-1,-,few
TGTGCCAGCAGCTTGGGGCTAGCGGGGCTCAATGAGCAGTTCTTC,CASSLGLAGLNEQFF,TRBJ2-1,TRBV5-6,TRBD2,-
TGTGCCAGCAGTTTAGTCCAGGGGGGACGTGAAAAACTGTTTTTT,CASSLVQGGREKLFF,TRBJ1-4,TRBV27,TRBD1,-
TGTGCCAGTAGCGAACTCGGGGGATATGAAAAACTGTTTTTT,CASSELGGYEKLFF,TRBJ1-4,TRBV19,-,once
TGTGCCAGCAGTGAAGCGCTACAGTTTTTTCAGCCCCAGCATTTT,CASSEALQFFQPQHF,TRBJ1-5,TRBV6-1,-,-